A single sample gave rise to the 17 T cell receptor beta chains below, sequenced in a study of T cell repertoires in cytomegalovirus infection (dated by TCRdb to the late 2010s). Sequencer: Illumina HiSeq 1500. TCRdb trimmed the raw reads at Q25, called clones with MiXCR and kept productive beta chains. Each CDR3 protein appears once, grouped with its most common genes and DNA. This sample gives about 190,000 distinct CDR3 sequences in total; about 28% of them show up just once. The ten largest clones take up about 28% of the sample. Sequencing was done on a sample of PBMCs. The receptor set was obtained from a human donor in good health (CMV status not recorded). Some clones in this sample may be carry-over from other donors' samples.

The J gene is TRBJ1-4, the V gene TRBV29-1; tentative D call: TRBD1 (5 bases). CDR3 length equals 13 residues. The germline gives CDR1 SQVTM, CDR2 ANQGSEA. The ends were cut back, 6 bases at V and 4 bases at J, with 12 bases in the middle. DNA for the CDR3: TGCAGCGTCGGGACGGACCTTAATGAAAAACTGTTTTTT. Its translation: CSVGTDLNEKLFF.

In its sample, this clonotype was seen a few times. The chain is built from TRBV11-2 and TRBJ2-7, with 8 bases identical to TRBD2. After removal of 2 bases from V and 1 base from J, the junction contained 4 bases not matched to a gene. CDR3 length: 15 amino acids. Germline V gives CDR1 SGHAT, CDR2 FQNNGV. CDR3 DNA sequence: TGTGCCAGCAGCTTAAACGGCGGGGGGTCCTACGAGCAGTACTTC. This sequence encodes CASSLNGGGSYEQYF.

The chain links TRBV7-2 to TRBJ2-2; tentative D call: TRBD2 (5 bases). The ends were cut back, 6 bases at V and 6 bases at J, with 14 bases in the middle. Germline CDR1 and CDR2: SGHTA and FQGNSA. This CDR3 has 14 amino acids. This CDR3 is CASRPTSTPGELFF. The CDR3 DNA is TGTGCCAGCAGACCTACTAGTACCCCCGGGGAGCTGTTTTTT.

The chain is built from TRBV6-8 and TRBJ1-1, with D possibly TRBD1 on 5 matching bases. Germline values: CDR1 MNHGY, CDR2 SAAAGT. CDR3 length: 14 amino acids. With 0 bases removed from V and 4 bases from J, the gap between germline ends came to 9 bases. CDR3 nucleotides: TGTGCCAGCAGTTACTCGAGGGGCACCACTGAAGCTTTCTTT. This gives the protein CASSYSRGTTEAFF.

This clonotype was detected only a few times. The chain links TRBV20-1 to TRBJ1-2; D unresolved. CDR1 and CDR2 (germline): DFQATT, SNEGSKA (reference sequence). Trimming pared 3 bases from V and 5 bases from J, leaving 13 bases between. The CDR3 contains 13 residues. The CDR3 reads CSASGSPVYGYTF. Here the CDR3 DNA reads TGCAGTGCTAGTGGCAGTCCCGTTTATGGCTACACCTTC.

This clonotype was recorded many times. This chain joins TRBV7-2 and TRBJ2-5, with 10 bases that match TRBD2. This CDR3 spans 14 amino acids. CDR1 and CDR2 (germline): SGHTA, FQGNSA. The V segment lost 3 bases and the J segment 4 bases; nucleotides outside the gene matches: 2. The CDR3 bases are TGTGCCAGCAGCTTCCGACTAGCGGGAGAGACCCAGTACTTC. Translated, it gives CASSFRLAGETQYF.

This clonotype has just a few counts. The rearrangement links TRBV7-9 to TRBJ1-1; D is ambiguous. This CDR3 is built from 13 residues. V was pared by 3 bases and J by 7 bases, with 12 bases between. Germline V gene data show CDR1 as SEHNR and CDR2 as FQNEAQ (reference sequence). CDR3 nucleotide sequence: TGTGCCAGCAGCTTTGAGTTGAAAAGTGAAGCTTTCTTT. Protein: CASSFELKSEAFF.

This sequence joins TRBV7-9 and TRBJ1-3, with D possibly TRBD1 on 6 matching bases. Germline lookup yields CDR1 SEHNR and CDR2 FQNEAQ (reference sequence). This CDR3 has 15 residues. The V gene lost 3 bases and the J gene lost 0 bases, with 9 bases spanning the gap. CDR3 loop: CASSFQGLSGNTIYF. In nucleotides, the CDR3 is TGTGCCAGCAGCTTCCAGGGGCTCTCTGGAAACACCATATATTTT.

As concerns this clonotype: A much larger clonotype is one base distant, so this may be a read error. V and J are TRBV7-3 and TRBJ2-3; a weak D match, TRBD1 (5 bases). This CDR3 region has 12 residues. Germline CDR1 and CDR2: SGHTA and FQGTGA. Trimming removed 5 bases at V and 8 bases at J, with 11 bases between. CDR3 in DNA: TGTGCCAGCAGCCCGGACATTGCTACGCAGTATTTT. This encodes CASSPDIATQYF.

This clonotype was seen more than once but under ten times. J is TRBJ2-3 and V is TRBV5-1; the D gene is possibly TRBD2 (5 bases). Germline CDR1 SGHRS, CDR2 YFSETQ. The CDR3 contains 16 residues. Trimming shortened V by 0 bases and J by 0 bases, and 11 bases separated the two germline ends. The CDR3 region has the DNA TGCGCCAGCAGCTTGGGTGCTAGCCGAAGCACAGATACGCAGTATTTT. Translated: CASSLGASRSTDTQYF.

The V and J genes are TRBV5-1 and TRBJ1-1; 7 bases line up with TRBD1. V lost 4 bases to trimming and J lost 1 base; unmatched junction nucleotides: 19. CDR1 and CDR2 (germline): SGHRS, YFSETQ. This CDR3 comprises 19 residues. CDR3 nucleotide sequence: TGCGCCAGCAGCCCGCTGGGGTGGACAGGACTTACCCAGAACACTGAAGCTTTCTTT. This encodes CASSPLGWTGLTQNTEAFF.

This clonotype came up a few times. The chain joins TRBV6-4 to TRBJ2-7, with TRBD1 matching 7 bases. The V gene end was trimmed by 5 bases and the J gene end by 4 bases; junction bases not matched to a gene: 5. The CDR3 is 13 amino acids. Germline values: CDR1 MRHNA, CDR2 SNTAGT. The chain's CDR3 is CASSRDSGYEQYF. The CDR3 DNA sequence: TGTGCCAGCAGTCGGGACAGCGGATACGAGCAGTACTTC.

The rearrangement uses TRBV6-5 and TRBJ2-5, with 9 bases fitting TRBD1. Per germline, CDR1 MNHEY and CDR2 SVGAGI. V trimming: 5 bases; J trimming: 5 bases; junction bases outside the gene matches: 3. CDR3 size: 13 residues. The DNA for the CDR3 is TGTGCCAGCAGTGGGACAGGGTCGGAGACCCAGTACTTC. This translates into CASSGTGSETQYF.

This rearrangement joins TRBV18 to TRBJ1-6; D perhaps matches TRBD1 (6 bases). Trimming cost V 3 bases and J 10 bases, with 16 bases left between them. The CDR3 loop spans 15 amino acids. In germline, CDR1 is KGHSH, CDR2 LQKENI. CDR3 amino acids: CASSPSRQADSPLHF. CDR3 bases: TGTGCCAGCTCACCCTCCCGACAGGCGGACTCACCCCTCCACTTT.

About this clonotype: At one end, the junction sequence differs from germline, possibly due to a read error. The rearrangement joins TRBV7-8 to TRBJ2-2, with TRBD2 identical over 7 bases. The CDR3 is 14 amino acids. Germline-derived CDR1 and CDR2 are SGHVS and FQNEAQ. The CDR3 spells CASSLGRNAGELFF. In DNA, the CDR3 is TGTGCCAGCAGCCTCGGGAGGAACGCCGGGGAGCTGTTTTTT.

This clonotype was seen only a few times. The rearrangement links TRBV7-2 to TRBJ1-1; unclear D gene. CDR1 SGHTA and CDR2 FQGNSA come from the germline V gene. The V and J ends lost 8 bases and 3 bases respectively, with 7 bases between them. The CDR3 is made up of 11 amino acids. DNA of the CDR3: TGTGCCAGCGCTGGGGACACTGAAGCTTTCTTT. It encodes CASAGDTEAFF.

The J gene is TRBJ2-1, the V gene TRBV28; TRBD2 agrees at 10 bases. Trimming at V came to 5 bases and at J to 2 bases, leaving 12 bases not matched to a gene. The germline CDR1 and CDR2 sequences are MDHEN and SYDVKM. The CDR3 is 18 amino acids. CDR3 amino acids: CASSPWGSGGSAYNEQFF. CDR3 in DNA: TGTGCCAGCAGTCCCTGGGGTAGCGGGGGGTCGGCCTACAATGAGCAGTTCTTC.